This T cell receptor beta chain was identified in a study of T cell responses to AZD1222 COVID-19 vaccine. Overall study: Second-dose intervals of approximately 4 or approximately 12 weeks were pooled.

Comments on this clone: Antigen unknown.

Sequencing was performed with immunoSEQ multiplex PCR; in TCRdb, only in-frame clones are kept and a portion is missing. The table lists 55,000 to 80,000 clones, roughly 84% of them singletons. Overall study findings and caveats: Possibly, clonal diversity was underestimated; donors were largely white British and included more females.

The clonotype comes from an adult in good health. The input for sequencing was peripheral blood, taken on day 0 of AZD1222 vaccination.

The CDR3 reads CASSAEIGVWEQFF. The CDR3 DNA is TGTGCCAGTAGTGCCGAAATCGGGGTCTGGGAGCAGTTCTTC. The chain has TRBV19 and TRBJ2-1, with D maybe TRBD2 (5 bases). The germline V and J ends were trimmed by 5 bases and 10 bases, with 18 bases remaining between them. This CDR3 has 14 amino acids. Germline assignment: CDR1 LNHDA and CDR2 SQIVND (reference sequence).